The count of the clone carrying this T cell receptor beta chain is one. Its antigen is still unknown. Unexposed donor CD4+ T cells date from about 2011-2018, before the COVID-19 pandemic. Isolation of CD4+ T cells took place after around eleven days in culture. Unexposed-donor CD4+ T cells were probed with SARS-CoV-2 S/N and four cold-coronavirus spikes, cells permitting. Approximately 1.8 million PBMCs per well were cultured with roughly 10 IU/ml IL-2. This sample was taken from a study of CD4 T cells in relation to SARS-CoV-2 and coronaviruses. Study context: Controls used an HIV-1 Nef peptide pool or no peptide. Crossreactive spike epitopes shared across donors were mapped to their HLA restriction.

Clones were read by immunoSEQ multiplex PCR, and TCRdb kept only the in-frame ones, dropping some. This sample has about 25,000 clones; 75% occur once, and the top ten carry 13%. Per germline, CDR1 MDHEN and CDR2 SYDVKM. Deletions cut 5 bases from V and 2 bases from J, with 19 bases between. This CDR3 region has 16 residues. Input material: CD4+ T cells from PBMCs, cultured in vitro. The chain is built from TRBV28 and TRBJ2-7, with D perhaps matching TRBD2 (5 bases). The TCR was taken from a human donor in good health. CDR3 loop: CASSAPRAVGTYEQYF. CDR3 in DNA: TGTGCCAGCAGTGCGCCCCGGGCAGTCGGGACCTACGAGCAGTACTTC.